A single TCR beta chain is shown here with its context. The germline CDR1 and CDR2 sequences are SGHVS and FQNEAQ. This CDR3 spans 16 amino acids. Deletions cut 1 base from V and 3 bases from J, with 10 bases between. This sample is part of a study of blood T cell repertoires in COVID-19. In the study's own analysis: Reference gene primer amplification in the assay estimated nucleated cell counts. The repertoire was sequenced with immunoSEQ multiplex PCR; TCRdb's copy has only in-frame clones and lacks some. V and J calls and clone size are as listed in that table; D and trimming were resolved from the DNA. The sample has fewer than 55,000 clones, 75% to 85% seen once.

The sample was peripheral blood. This sequence originates from a woman aged 55-70 years with acute or convalescent COVID-19. The chain joins TRBV7-8 to TRBJ2-6; D is unclear. The CDR3 DNA sequence: TGTGCCAGCAGCTTAGGCAGGTCCGGTGGGGCCAACGTCCTGACTTTC. This codes for CASSLGRSGGANVLTF.